This is a list of T cell receptor beta chains from one sample in a study of blood T cell repertoires in COVID-19. The assay was immunoSEQ multiplex PCR, and TCRdb's table has in-frame clones only and misses some. In the table there are roughly 60,000 clones, approximately 86% of which are singletons. The sample taken for sequencing was peripheral blood. The receptors derive from a human donor with acute or convalescent COVID-19. The donor label of this sample is uncertain. Each CDR3 is given without its conserved first and last residue. The order of the fields is clone size, V gene, J gene, CDR3 protein. Some rows mark clone size as missing; the rest say once, few, many or name a class of expanded clone.

clone_size: -
v_call: TRBV3-1/TRBV3-2
j_call: TRBJ1-5
cdr3_aa: ASSQDAGGNQPQH

clone_size: few
v_call: TRBV5-1
j_call: TRBJ1-1
cdr3_aa: ASSLQGANTEAF

clone_size: once
v_call: TRBV12-3/TRBV12-4
j_call: TRBJ1-2
cdr3_aa: ASSFDPLGGYT

clone_size: -
v_call: TRBV25-1
j_call: TRBJ1-3
cdr3_aa: ASLHGNTIY

clone_size: -
v_call: TRBV7-2
j_call: TRBJ1-2
cdr3_aa: ASSIPARAGYGYT

clone_size: -
v_call: TRBV27
j_call: TRBJ1-5
cdr3_aa: ASSLSGTGQPQH

clone_size: -
v_call: TRBV28
j_call: TRBJ1-4
cdr3_aa: ASSLAGKPTNEKLF

clone_size: -
v_call: TRBV7-9
j_call: TRBJ2-2
cdr3_aa: ASRQDTGELF

clone_size: -
v_call: TRBV5-6
j_call: TRBJ2-5
cdr3_aa: ASSLSPSGTGGETQY

clone_size: -
v_call: TRBV4-2
j_call: TRBJ1-2
cdr3_aa: ASSQDRDYGYT